This T cell receptor beta chain was recovered during a study of human T cells and chemical hapten exposure. Across the whole study: Patch tests put 0.01% DPC on the upper back, and the results were checked at 6 days. Study conclusions and caveats: Counts of TCRs expanded at PT1 correlated positively with patch test score. Among TCRs, those above 1 in 1000 frequency were unaffected by DPC sensitization.

TCRdb re-called the RACE reads with MiXCR, one entry per CDR3 protein. The table shows approximately 34,000 distinct CDR3 sequences, with 5% to 8% occurring only once. This sample's time point: patch test 1, 2 weeks after DPC sensitization. The treatment here: therapeutic diphenylcyclopropenone sensitization with weekly scalp DPC. Total RNA was extracted from unfractionated whole blood. This clonotype was seen many times. The antigen is undetermined. This CDR3 has 14 amino acids. Looked up from germline, CDR1 is MNHEY and CDR2 is SVGEGT. J lost 2 bases, V lost 6 bases, and 2 bases had no gene match. The source is a woman aged 25 to 39 with alopecia areata. Some clones in this sample may be carry-over from other donors' samples. V is TRBV6-2 or TRBV6-3 and J is TRBJ2-5, with 11 bases matching TRBD2. The specimen was whole blood, collected in connection with sensitization to the hapten diphenylcyclopropenone (DPC). CDR3 region: CASSRLAGQETQYF. The CDR3 DNA reads as TGTGCCAGCAGCAGACTAGCGGGGCAAGAGACCCAGTACTTC.